This T cell receptor (beta chain) was found in a study of shared T cell receptors in the human thymus. This clone has a handful of counts. Germline V CDR1 and CDR2: LNHDA, SQIVND (reference sequence). CDR3 length: 11 amino acids. Trimming shortened V by 9 bases and J by 5 bases, and 10 bases separated the two germline ends. The method was immunoSEQ multiplex PCR; TCRdb's version includes in-frame clones alone and lacks a portion of them. Found here are hundreds of thousands of clones, approximately 80% of them singletons; the top ten hold around 0.012%. This same sample was also part of a study on human thymus T cells. As that report states: It was from resections taken during corrective heart surgery that the thymus tissue came. The authors found apparently biased V and J gene usage in thymic and blood repertoires. In unrelated individuals, thymic repertoires overlapped highly, according to related research.

The clonotype was recovered from a boy under two years old with a congenital heart defect. The chain recombines TRBV19 with TRBJ1-2; weak D call: TRBD1 (5 bases). The sample taken for sequencing was thymocytes. Written as DNA, the CDR3 is TGTGCCAGGGCGGGGGGGTATGGCTACACCTTC. It translates to CARAGGYGYTF.